The 8 T cell receptor beta chains in this list originate from one sample, sequenced in a study of cytomegalovirus exposure and HLA in healthy donors. The PCR used 60 Vbeta and 13 Jbeta primers. Generated by immunoSEQ multiplex PCR, the TCRdb table keeps only in-frame clones and is missing some. The sample holds about 150,000 clones; approximately 82% are singletons and the top ten take 1.4%. Input material: PBMCs. The receptors derive from a male donor in good health and CMV-seronegative.

The V call is TRBV6-1, the J call TRBJ2-7; 10 bases map to TRBD1. This CDR3 contains 14 residues. Per germline, CDR1 MNHNS and CDR2 SASEGT. V was clipped by 8 bases and J by 3 bases; unmatched bases: 7. The CDR3 is CASSDRGTIYEQYF. The CDR3 DNA is TGTGCCAGCTCGGACAGGGGGACGATCTACGAGCAGTACTTC.

This chain connects TRBV15 to TRBJ2-3; D perhaps matches TRBD2 (7 bases). V was trimmed by 3 bases and J by 2 bases, leaving 12 bases between them. The CDR3 is 15 residues long. The germline CDR1 and CDR2 sequences are LNHNV and YYDKDF (reference sequence). The CDR3 sequence is CATSRGGGATDTQYF. The CDR3 DNA follows: TGTGCCACCAGCAGGGGAGGGGGGGCCACAGATACGCAGTATTTT.

The rearrangement joins TRBV7-6 to TRBJ2-2; the D gene is possibly TRBD1 (5 bases). This CDR3 is 15 amino acids long. The V end lost 5 bases, the J end lost 1 base, and 11 bases lay between the germline ends. Germline CDR1 and CDR2: SGHVS and FNYEAQ. This chain's CDR3 is CASSHEDKNTGELFF. For the CDR3, the DNA is TGTGCCAGCAGCCATGAGGACAAGAACACCGGGGAGCTGTTTTTT. The whole variable domain, remainder taken from reference TRBV7-6 and TRBJ2-2, is GAGVSQSPRYKVTKRGQDVALRCDPISGHVSLYWYRQALGQGPEFLTYFNYEAQQDKSGLPNDRFSAERPEGSISTLTIQRTEQRDSAMYRCASSHEDKNTGELFFGEGSRLTVL.

The chain is built from TRBV9 and TRBJ1-4; perhaps TRBD1 as D (5 bases). With 0 bases removed from V and 4 bases from J, the gap between germline ends came to 10 bases. Germline CDR1 SGDLS, CDR2 YYNGEE. The CDR3 is made up of 15 amino acids. The CDR3 is CASSVGGVDNEKLFF. CDR3 sequence (DNA): TGTGCCAGCAGCGTAGGGGGGGTGGATAATGAAAAACTGTTTTTT.

The chain uses TRBV28 and TRBJ2-7; no clear D. The germline V gene encodes CDR1 MDHEN and CDR2 SYDVKM. The CDR3 loop spans 14 amino acids. The germline V and J ends were trimmed by 3 bases and 1 base, with 10 bases remaining between them. In DNA form, the CDR3 reads TGTGCCAGCAGTTTCCAAACAGCATCCTACGAGCAGTACTTC. As protein: CASSFQTASYEQYF.

The V gene is TRBV7-2, the J gene TRBJ2-3, with D tentatively TRBD2 (7 bases). Germline CDR1 is SGHTA and CDR2 is FQGNSA. V lost 6 bases, J lost 4 bases, and 17 bases lay in between. The CDR3 has 15 residues. The CDR3 here is CASSGGGGGADTQYF. CDR3 nucleotides: TGTGCCAGCAGTGGAGGGGGAGGGGGTGCAGATACGCAGTATTTT.

The chain couples TRBV5-4 to TRBJ2-3, with 12 bases identical to TRBD1. CDR3 size: 15 residues. Germline V gives CDR1 SGHNT, CDR2 YYREEE (reference sequence). The V gene end was trimmed by 4 bases and the J gene end by 6 bases; junction bases not matched to a gene: 6. CDR3 coding DNA: TGTGCCAGCAGCGGGGGGACAGGGGGCCAGGATACGCAGTATTTT. Its translation: CASSGGTGGQDTQYF. The full variable domain, its missing parts supplied by reference TRBV5-4 and TRBJ2-3, is ETGVTQSPTHLIKTRGQQVTLRCSSQSGHNTVSWYQQALGQGPQFIFQYYREEENGRGNFPPRFSGLQFPNYSSELNVNALELDDSALYLCASSGGTGGQDTQYFGPGTRLTVL.

This chain links TRBV13 with TRBJ2-5; D gene unclear. Germline V gives CDR1 PRHDT, CDR2 FYEKMQ (reference sequence). V lost 0 bases and J 2 bases, leaving 7 bases between the germline ends. This CDR3 comprises 14 residues. Written as DNA, the CDR3 is TGTGCCAGCAGCTTAGGACAAACACAAGAGACCCAGTACTTC. Its translation is CASSLGQTQETQYF.